The 3 T cell receptor beta chains below come from one sample, sequenced in a study of shared clonotypes between healthy human individuals. CD45RO-negative CD8 cells positively selected for CCR7 made up the naive population, which excluded terminally differentiated effector memory CD45RA+ cells. Sequencing was performed with immunoSEQ multiplex PCR; in TCRdb, only in-frame clones are kept and a portion is missing. The top ten clones hold about 0.25% of a sample with 760,000 or so clones, about 96% of them seen once. The sequencing input was naive CD8+ T cells sorted from blood. The receptors originated from a man aged 30 to 45 in good health.

The chain combines TRBV9 with TRBJ1-1; the match to TRBD1 covers 8 bases. CDR3 length: 15 amino acids. J was trimmed by 1 base and V by 6 bases; bases with no gene match: 8. CDR1 SGDLS and CDR2 YYNGEE come from the germline V gene. In DNA, the CDR3 is TGTGCCAGCACCAAGGGGACAGGACCGAACACTGAAGCTTTCTTT. Translated: CASTKGTGPNTEAFF.

V and J are TRBV5-5 and TRBJ1-3; tentatively, D is TRBD1 (5 bases). This CDR3 is 15 amino acids long. Per germline, CDR1 SGHKS and CDR2 YYEKEE (reference sequence). The V end lost 3 bases, the J end lost 0 bases, and 10 bases lay between the germline ends. This CDR3 reads CASSSRALSGNTIYF. In nucleotides, the CDR3 is TGTGCCAGCAGCTCCAGGGCCCTCTCTGGAAACACCATATATTTT. The complete variable domain, with remaining parts taken from reference TRBV5-5 and TRBJ1-3, reads DAGVTQSPTHLIKTRGQQVTLRCSPISGHKSVSWYQQVLGQGPQFIFQYYEKEERGRGNFPDRFSARQFPNYSSELNVNALLLGDSALYLCASSSRALSGNTIYFGEGSWLTVV.

The chain uses TRBV7-8 and TRBJ2-1; TRBD2 agrees at 7 bases. Germline CDR1 is SGHVS and CDR2 is FQNEAQ. The CDR3 sequence is 15 residues long. V was pared by 1 base and J by 2 bases, with 2 bases of the junction left unmatched. The DNA of the CDR3 is TGTGCCAGCAGCTTAGGCGGGAGCACCTACAATGAGCAGTTCTTC. Encoded protein: CASSLGGSTYNEQFF.